This TCR beta chain was obtained from a study of identical twins (dated by TCRdb to the mid-2010s). With respect to the entire study: The study deep-sequenced TCR alpha and beta repertoires from monozygotic twins, unrelated adults of various ages and cord blood to test whether fetal clonotypes persist. To rule out contamination, the twin experiments were replicated at different times with different library preparation protocols.

Paper-wide results and their limitations: Zero-insertion analyses could be partly confounded by invariant T cells such as MAIT and iNKT, although diverse VJ usage argued against such confounding for most clonotypes. Fewer insertions were carried by abundant cord blood beta clonotypes, a similar but weaker trend appeared in young adult naive repertoires, and no such trend appeared in memory repertoires. Because the same donors could not be followed over many years, the conclusions depended on cross-sectional statistical analysis. In monozygotic twins, out-of-frame TCR alpha sharing was systematically underestimated by recombination models, although the models agreed with sharing between unrelated individuals. Compared with coincidental sharing between unrelated individuals, out-of-frame TCR alpha sequences shared between twins had an excess of sequences with low generation probability. In beta out-of-frame sequences, excess twin sharing was weaker, because having fewer shared sequences lowered the signal-to-noise ratio.

Receptors were amplified or captured by 5' RACE. TCRdb names Illumina HiSeq 2000 as the instrument used. A universal primer binding site was added through template switching, and the final cDNA carried a unique molecular identifier so that TCR cDNA molecules could be counted accurately. Specific primers in the conserved constant-segment region were used to synthesize first-strand cDNA for the TCR alpha and beta chains. To control for contamination, each cDNA library was double barcoded with a SMART-Mk sample barcode plus Illumina barcodes. TruSeq adapter sequences, together with Illumina sample barcodes, were added in two successive PCR steps. TCR alpha and beta cDNA libraries were sequenced on the Illumina HiSeq platform with custom primers. The authors processed their data as follows. MiGEC processed the raw reads to extract unique molecular identifiers, while MiXCR was used to determine the CDR3 positions. For each individual, recombination models were inferred using an EM algorithm with the repgenHMM and IGoR tools. The analysis of shared clonotypes was done with the tcR package in R, with sharing normalized by the product of cloneset sizes. Out-of-frame nonproductive sequences were analyzed to study raw recombination free of thymic and clonal selection effects. The public reads were run again by TCRdb, first through fastp at Q25 and then through MiXCR, and only productive beta chains were kept. Each CDR3 protein appears once, grouped with its most common genes and DNA. What appears here as the V and J calls and clone size reflects TCRdb's work, not the paper's. The sample includes hundreds of thousands of distinct CDR3 sequences, with about 12% observed a single time. Around 1.5% of the sample is taken by the ten largest.

All donors were healthy Caucasians. The twin cohort comprised three pairs of female monozygotic twins, all aged roughly 18 to 29 years. Peripheral blood mononuclear cells were the source from which RNA for the TCR libraries was isolated. Its CDR3 holds 15 amino acids, cysteine through phenylalanine. Just CDR3 DNA is preserved here, 45 bases in frame from base 1. The germline V gene (reference sequence) provides CDR1 DFQATT and CDR2 SNEGSKA. From V the trimming removes 6 bases and from J it removes 1 base, while the gene matches leave 9 bases of the junction unaccounted for. In regard to this clonotype: Its antigen specificity is not known. Base qualities are not recorded, but no much larger clone differs from it by a single base.

This sample also appeared in a second study, on yellow fever vaccine responses in identical twins. From that second study: The T cell response to vaccination in identical twins was reported by the authors to appear partly convergent and partly personalized. In identical twins, the study followed T cell clones that responded to the vaccine with precision.

The chain employs TRBV20-1 and TRBJ2-4; TRBD1 lines up with 7 middle nucleotides. Material: PBMCs. The receptor's source is a woman younger than 35 in good health. Read as DNA, the sequence is TGCAGTGCCAACGACAGGGAGTCGGCCAAAAACATTCAGTACTTC. Its amino acids are CSANDRESAKNIQYF.